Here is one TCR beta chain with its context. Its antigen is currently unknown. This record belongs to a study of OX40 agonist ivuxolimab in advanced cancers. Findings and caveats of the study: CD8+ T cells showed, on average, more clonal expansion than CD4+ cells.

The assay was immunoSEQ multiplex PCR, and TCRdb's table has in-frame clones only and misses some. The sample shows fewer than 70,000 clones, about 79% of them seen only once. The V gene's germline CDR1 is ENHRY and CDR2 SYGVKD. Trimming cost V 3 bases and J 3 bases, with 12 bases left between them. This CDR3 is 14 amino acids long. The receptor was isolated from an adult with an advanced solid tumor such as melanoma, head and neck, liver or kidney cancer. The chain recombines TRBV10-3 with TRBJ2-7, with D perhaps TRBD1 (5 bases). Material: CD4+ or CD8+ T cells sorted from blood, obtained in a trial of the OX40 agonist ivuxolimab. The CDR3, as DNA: TGTGCCATCAGTGACGTCGGCAGGGTCTACGAGCAGTACTTC. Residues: CAISDVGRVYEQYF.